These 21 T cell receptor beta chains came from one sample sequenced in a study of OX40 agonist ivuxolimab in advanced cancers. Using immunoSEQ multiplex PCR, the repertoire was profiled, and TCRdb retains in-frame clones only, with some absent. The sample carries more than 55,000 clones, roughly 80% recorded once. The sample in question was CD4+ or CD8+ T cells sorted from blood, obtained in a trial of the OX40 agonist ivuxolimab. These receptors were collected from an adult with an advanced solid tumor such as melanoma, head and neck, liver or kidney cancer.

This clone came up once. The V and J genes are TRBV7-9 and TRBJ1-4; TRBD1 is a possible D gene (5 bases). Trimming removed 3 bases at V and 10 bases at J, with 21 bases between. There are 16 residues in the CDR3. The germline V gene encodes CDR1 SEHNR and CDR2 FQNEAQ (reference sequence). The CDR3 DNA follows: TGTGCCAGCAGCTTCACGAGAGGGACCGCGACTGGAAAACTGTTTTTT. It specifies CASSFTRGTATGKLFF.

This chain connects TRBV12-5 to TRBJ2-5; 8 bases are a match to TRBD2. From germline, CDR1 is LGHNT and CDR2 FRNRAP. V shed 1 base, J shed 1 base, and the junction held 2 bases outside the gene matches. This CDR3 is 15 amino acids long. The CDR3: CASGLARGGQETQYF. The CDR3 DNA is TGTGCTAGTGGTTTGGCCCGGGGGGGCCAAGAGACCCAGTACTTC.

This clone has only one observation. J is TRBJ2-1 and V is TRBV11-1, with 11 bases that match TRBD1. The germline gives CDR1 SGHAT, CDR2 FQDESV (reference sequence). V was clipped by 4 bases and J by 10 bases; unmatched bases: 6. The length of the CDR3 is 14 residues. The CDR3 nucleotides are TGTGCCAGCAGCTCAGGACAGGGGGCGAGGGAGCAGTTCTTC. This translates into CASSSGQGAREQFF. Variable domain in full (rest from reference TRBV11-1 and TRBJ2-1): EAEVAQSPRYKITEKSQAVAFWCDPISGHATLYWYRQILGQGPELLVQFQDESVVDDSQLPKDRFSAERLKGVDSTLKIQPAELGDSAMYLCASSSGQGAREQFFGPGTRLTVL.

CDR3 bases: TGTGCCAGCATCGGAGACACGGAGTTTAATTCACCCCTCCACTTT. Protein sequence: CASIGDTEFNSPLHF. The J gene is TRBJ1-6, the V gene TRBV2; the D is unclear. This CDR3 has 15 amino acids. The V end lost 7 bases, the J end lost 6 bases, and 16 bases lay between the germline ends. Germline values: CDR1 SNHLY, CDR2 FYNNEI. Supplemented by reference TRBV2 and TRBJ1-6, the full variable domain reads EPEVTQTPSHQVTQMGQEVILRCVPISNHLYFYWYRQILGQKVEFLVSFYNNEISEKSEIFDDQFSVERPDGSNFTLKIRSTKLEDSAMYFCASIGDTEFNSPLHFGNGTRLTVT.

The V and J genes are TRBV18 and TRBJ1-2, with D perhaps matching TRBD1 (6 bases). V was pared by 4 bases and J by 7 bases, with 16 bases between. Germline loops: CDR1 KGHSH, CDR2 LQKENI. This CDR3 contains 14 residues. The CDR3 DNA reads TGTGCCAGCTCACGGCTTGCAGGGGATGGTGGCTACACCTTC. It encodes CASSRLAGDGGYTF.

The chain recombines TRBV7-3 with TRBJ2-1; 10 bases line up with TRBD2. The length of the CDR3 is 17 residues. The V gene end was trimmed by 3 bases and the J gene end by 2 bases; junction bases not matched to a gene: 7. Germline CDR1 SGHTA, CDR2 FQGTGA. The CDR3 sequence: CASSLSGGAPTYNEQFF. The CDR3 nucleotides read TGTGCCAGCAGCTTGAGCGGGGGGGCCCCAACCTACAATGAGCAGTTCTTC.

The chain recombines TRBV11-3 with TRBJ2-1; D not certain. The V end was cut by 3 bases, the J end by 3 bases, with 6 bases between. CDR1 and CDR2 (germline): SGHNT, YENEEA. The CDR3 runs to 13 residues. This CDR3 is CASSLDGYNEQFF. CDR3 sequence (DNA): TGTGCCAGCAGCTTGGACGGCTACAATGAGCAGTTCTTC.

The chain has TRBV18 and TRBJ2-1; 9 bases agree with TRBD1. The J segment lost 4 bases and the V segment lost 6 bases, leaving 10 bases of the junction unmatched. The CDR3 is 16 amino acids. Germline CDR1 and CDR2: KGHSH and LQKENI. CDR3 region: CASSLHTGGMYNEQFF. The CDR3 bases are TGTGCCAGCTCCCTACACACAGGGGGCATGTACAATGAGCAGTTCTTC.

The chain links TRBV2 to TRBJ1-6, with no clear D. Trimming pared 5 bases from V and 5 bases from J, leaving 13 bases between. Germline CDR1 reads SNHLY; CDR2 reads FYNNEI. The CDR3 is made up of 15 amino acids. This CDR3 reads CASSWAGRDNSPLHF. The CDR3 DNA follows: TGTGCCAGCAGTTGGGCCGGAAGGGATAATTCACCCCTCCACTTT. Looking up the rest from reference TRBV2 and TRBJ1-6 gives the full variable domain: EPEVTQTPSHQVTQMGQEVILRCVPISNHLYFYWYRQILGQKVEFLVSFYNNEISEKSEIFDDQFSVERPDGSNFTLKIRSTKLEDSAMYFCASSWAGRDNSPLHFGNGTRLTVT.

This clone was seen a handful of times. The chain combines TRBV15 with TRBJ2-3; TRBD2 matches 7 bases. Losses at the gene ends were 0 bases for V and 6 bases for J; bases not matched to a gene: 12. The germline V gene encodes CDR1 LNHNV and CDR2 YYDKDF (reference sequence). The CDR3 is made up of 17 amino acids. This chain's CDR3 is CATSRDPSGAVADTQYF. CDR3 in DNA: TGTGCCACCAGCAGAGATCCGAGCGGGGCGGTGGCGGATACGCAGTATTTT.

This clone has just one count. CDR3 protein: CASSETSGTGGQFF. The DNA for the CDR3 is TGTGCCAGCAGCGAGACTAGCGGGACGGGGGGGCAGTTCTTC. The rearrangement joins TRBV5-4 to TRBJ2-1, with 11 bases lining up with TRBD2. This CDR3 is 14 amino acids long. V trimming: 4 bases; J trimming: 12 bases; junction bases outside the gene matches: 9. Germline CDR1 and CDR2: SGHNT and YYREEE (reference sequence).

This clone was picked up one time. This chain connects TRBV9 to TRBJ2-3; D uncertain. With 3 bases removed from V and 5 bases from J, the gap between germline ends came to 1 base. The CDR3 length is 10 residues. The germline gives CDR1 SGDLS, CDR2 YYNGEE. The CDR3 is CASSGDTQYF. CDR3 DNA: TGTGCCAGCAGCGGAGATACGCAGTATTTT.

This chain connects TRBV6-6 to TRBJ1-2; 9 bases are shared with TRBD1. V lost 4 bases and J lost 2; bases outside the gene matches: 5. CDR1 and CDR2 from the germline V gene are MNHNY and SVGAGI (reference sequence). This CDR3 has 15 residues. CDR3 sequence: CASSSQGQGNYGYTF. The CDR3 coding sequence is TGTGCCAGCAGTTCCCAGGGACAGGGCAACTATGGCTACACCTTC.

The rearrangement joins TRBV5-5 to TRBJ1-4, with D tentatively TRBD1 (5 bases). This CDR3 contains 15 residues. V was clipped by 0 bases and J by 7 bases, with 13 bases between them. The germline V gene encodes CDR1 SGHKS and CDR2 YYEKEE (reference sequence). In DNA, the CDR3 is TGTGCCAGCAGCTTGGGAGGGGAACACGGTGAAAAACTGTTTTTT. The encoded protein is CASSLGGEHGEKLFF.

This chain uses TRBV5-1 with TRBJ1-2, with TRBD1 identical over 11 bases. Germline trimming cut 4 bases from V and 6 bases from J; bases unmatched to any gene: 8. Germline V lookup: CDR1 SGHRS, CDR2 YFSETQ. The CDR3 loop spans 15 amino acids. CDR3 DNA sequence: TGCGCCAGCAGCCTCTCCGGACAGGGGGCTCATGGCTACACCTTC. This translates into CASSLSGQGAHGYTF.

By its share, this clone is medium-sized. The chain combines TRBV2 with TRBJ2-5; tentative D call: TRBD1 (5 bases). Germline lookup yields CDR1 SNHLY and CDR2 FYNNEI. The CDR3 is made up of 14 amino acids. The germline V and J ends were trimmed by 4 bases and 2 bases, with 11 bases remaining between them. The CDR3 loop is CASSAGQRQETQYF. DNA for the CDR3: TGTGCCAGCAGTGCAGGGCAAAGACAAGAGACCCAGTACTTC.

The rearrangement uses TRBV30 and TRBJ2-2; D possibly corresponds to TRBD1 (6 bases). Germline loops: CDR1 GTSNPN, CDR2 SVGIG (reference sequence). This CDR3 has 15 amino acids. The V end lost 2 bases, the J end lost 4 bases, and 14 bases lay between the germline ends. The CDR3 DNA sequence: TGTGCCTGGAGTTGGTGGCAGGGGCGCACCGGGGAGCTGTTTTTT. This translates into CAWSWWQGRTGELFF.

This clone occurred once. The rearrangement joins TRBV19 to TRBJ2-5; D might be TRBD1 or TRBD2, each matching 5 bases. Germline values: CDR1 LNHDA, CDR2 SQIVND (reference sequence). V was clipped by 5 bases and J by 5 bases, with 15 bases between them. There are 14 residues in the CDR3. CDR3 coding DNA: TGTGCCAGTAGTGCCTCGGGGCCCCAGGAGACCCAGTACTTC. It specifies CASSASGPQETQYF.

The chain has TRBV7-8 and TRBJ2-1, with a weak D call TRBD2 (6 bases). This CDR3 comprises 16 residues. Trimming cost V 4 bases and J 12 bases, with 25 bases left between them. Germline CDR1 reads SGHVS; CDR2 reads FQNEAQ. The CDR3, as DNA: TGTGCCAGCAGCTGGAACCCTAGCGCTACGTTGAGTTGGCAGTTCTTC. Protein: CASSWNPSATLSWQFF. The variable domain in full, completed from reference TRBV7-8 and TRBJ2-1, reads GAGVSQSPRYKVAKRGQDVALRCDPISGHVSLFWYQQALGQGPEFLTYFQNEAQLDKSGLPSDRFFAERPEGSVSTLKIQRTQQEDSAVYLCASSWNPSATLSWQFFGPGTRLTVL.

This chain uses TRBV13 with TRBJ2-1; TRBD2 might be the D (5 bases). The V gene's germline CDR1 is PRHDT and CDR2 FYEKMQ (reference sequence). V lost 4 bases and J 2 bases, leaving 12 bases between the germline ends. The CDR3 contains 15 residues. CDR3 in amino acids: CASSSSDSAYNEQFF. Here the CDR3 DNA reads TGTGCCAGCAGCTCCTCGGACTCGGCCTACAATGAGCAGTTCTTC.

The V call is TRBV5-4, the J call TRBJ1-3; D might be TRBD1 (5 bases). V was pared by 2 bases and J by 3 bases, with 9 bases between. The CDR3 covers 14 residues. Germline V CDR1 and CDR2: SGHNT, YYREEE (reference sequence). The CDR3 nucleotides read TGTGCCAGCAGCTTTATGGGGGTTGGAAACACCATATATTTT. This sequence encodes CASSFMGVGNTIYF.